This T cell receptor beta chain was recovered during a study of OX40 agonist ivuxolimab in advanced cancers. Whole-study results and caveats: Expanded clones belonging to CD8+ T cells outnumbered, on average, those of CD4+.

The CDR3 totals 14 residues. Trimming removed 4 bases from V and 1 base from J; junction bases left unmatched: 2. CDR1 and CDR2 from the germline V gene are SGHDT and YYEEEE. TCRdb's table, derived via immunoSEQ multiplex PCR, lists solely in-frame clones and lacks some. This sample has about 90,000 clones; 75% to 90% occur once, and the top ten carry approximately 0.2%. Concerning this clone itself: No antigen is known for it.

The specimen comprised CD4+ or CD8+ T cells sorted from blood, sampled in a trial of the OX40 agonist ivuxolimab. This clonotype originated in an adult with an advanced solid tumor such as melanoma, head and neck, liver or kidney cancer. This chain connects TRBV5-6 to TRBJ1-5; TRBD1 aligns across 7 bases. CDR3 DNA: TGTGCCAGCAGCAAGGGACAGAGCAATCAGCCCCAGCATTTT. It yields the protein CASSKGQSNQPQHF.